The 3 T cell receptor beta chains given below trace back to one sample, sequenced in a study of regulatory T cells in long-lasting Graves disease (dated by TCRdb to about 2021). The library was generated by multiplex PCR. TCRdb records Illumina HiSeq 4000 as the sequencer. CDR3 regions were amplified by Arm-PCR with iRepertoire HTBI primers to construct TCR beta libraries. Using fastp trimming at Q25 and MiXCR clonotype assembly, TCRdb reanalyzed the public sequencing data and kept in-frame beta chains. Rows with a matching CDR3 protein are joined into one entry that keeps the most common DNA and genes. Recorded for this sample are roughly 440,000 distinct CDR3 sequences; about a sixth of them occurred a single time. Jointly, the top ten make up 23% of the sample. What the time point label conveys for this sample: newly diagnosed GD, antithyroid drugs for less than 3 months. For both TCR sequencing and RNA sequencing, RNA was extracted from PBMCs in TRIzol.

This sample also belongs to another study, concerning T cells in Graves' hyperthyroidism and ophthalmopathy.

This material consisted of peripheral blood mononuclear cells (PBMCs), taken at new diagnosis, from a patient treated with antithyroid drugs. The origin of the receptors is a woman between 18 and 29 years old with Graves disease. Donor details come from another sample of the same person, matched by shared clones.

The chain couples TRBV7-8 to TRBJ2-1; D tentatively fits TRBD1 or TRBD2 (5 bases each). Deletions cut 3 bases from V and 1 base from J, with 10 bases between. CDR1 and CDR2 from the germline V gene are SGHVS and FQNEAQ. The CDR3 extends over 15 amino acids. CDR3 coding DNA: TGTGCCAGCAGCTTCGATGGGGGATCCTACAATGAGCAGTTCTTC. It translates to CASSFDGGSYNEQFF.

At least ten counts were recorded for this clonotype. The J gene is TRBJ2-7, the V gene TRBV28; D not certain. Deletions cut 5 bases from V and 3 bases from J, with 8 bases between. The germline CDR1 and CDR2 sequences are MDHEN and SYDVKM. The CDR3 length is 12 residues. CDR3 in DNA: TGTGCCAGCAGTATCACTGGCTACGAGCAGTACTTC. Its translation is CASSITGYEQYF.

This clonotype has ten or more counts. The CDR3 is CATSDPQGAGETQYF. In nucleotides, the CDR3 is TGTGCCACCAGTGATCCACAGGGGGCGGGAGAGACCCAGTACTTC. This chain uses TRBV24-1 with TRBJ2-5; 9 bases are shared with TRBD1. V trimming: 3 bases; J trimming: 4 bases; junction bases outside the gene matches: 5. This CDR3 is 15 amino acids long. Germline V gives CDR1 KGHDR, CDR2 SFDVKD.